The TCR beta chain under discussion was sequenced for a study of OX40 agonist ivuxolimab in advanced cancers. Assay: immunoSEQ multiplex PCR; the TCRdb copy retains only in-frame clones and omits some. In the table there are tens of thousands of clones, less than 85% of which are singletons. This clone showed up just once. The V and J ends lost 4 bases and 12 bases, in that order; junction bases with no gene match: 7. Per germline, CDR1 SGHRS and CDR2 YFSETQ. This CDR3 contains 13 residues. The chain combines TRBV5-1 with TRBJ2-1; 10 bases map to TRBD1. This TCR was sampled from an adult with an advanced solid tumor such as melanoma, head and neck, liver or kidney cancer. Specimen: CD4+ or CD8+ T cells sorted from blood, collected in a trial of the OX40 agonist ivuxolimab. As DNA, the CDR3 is TGCGCCAGCAGCACGAGACAGGGGGCCAGGCAGTTCTTC. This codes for CASSTRQGARQFF. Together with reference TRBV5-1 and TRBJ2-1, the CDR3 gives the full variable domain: KAGVTQTPRYLIKTRGQQVTLSCSPISGHRSVSWYQQTPGQGLQFLFEYFSETQRNKGNFPGRFSGRQFSNSRSEMNVSTLELGDSALYLCASSTRQGARQFFGPGTRLTVL.